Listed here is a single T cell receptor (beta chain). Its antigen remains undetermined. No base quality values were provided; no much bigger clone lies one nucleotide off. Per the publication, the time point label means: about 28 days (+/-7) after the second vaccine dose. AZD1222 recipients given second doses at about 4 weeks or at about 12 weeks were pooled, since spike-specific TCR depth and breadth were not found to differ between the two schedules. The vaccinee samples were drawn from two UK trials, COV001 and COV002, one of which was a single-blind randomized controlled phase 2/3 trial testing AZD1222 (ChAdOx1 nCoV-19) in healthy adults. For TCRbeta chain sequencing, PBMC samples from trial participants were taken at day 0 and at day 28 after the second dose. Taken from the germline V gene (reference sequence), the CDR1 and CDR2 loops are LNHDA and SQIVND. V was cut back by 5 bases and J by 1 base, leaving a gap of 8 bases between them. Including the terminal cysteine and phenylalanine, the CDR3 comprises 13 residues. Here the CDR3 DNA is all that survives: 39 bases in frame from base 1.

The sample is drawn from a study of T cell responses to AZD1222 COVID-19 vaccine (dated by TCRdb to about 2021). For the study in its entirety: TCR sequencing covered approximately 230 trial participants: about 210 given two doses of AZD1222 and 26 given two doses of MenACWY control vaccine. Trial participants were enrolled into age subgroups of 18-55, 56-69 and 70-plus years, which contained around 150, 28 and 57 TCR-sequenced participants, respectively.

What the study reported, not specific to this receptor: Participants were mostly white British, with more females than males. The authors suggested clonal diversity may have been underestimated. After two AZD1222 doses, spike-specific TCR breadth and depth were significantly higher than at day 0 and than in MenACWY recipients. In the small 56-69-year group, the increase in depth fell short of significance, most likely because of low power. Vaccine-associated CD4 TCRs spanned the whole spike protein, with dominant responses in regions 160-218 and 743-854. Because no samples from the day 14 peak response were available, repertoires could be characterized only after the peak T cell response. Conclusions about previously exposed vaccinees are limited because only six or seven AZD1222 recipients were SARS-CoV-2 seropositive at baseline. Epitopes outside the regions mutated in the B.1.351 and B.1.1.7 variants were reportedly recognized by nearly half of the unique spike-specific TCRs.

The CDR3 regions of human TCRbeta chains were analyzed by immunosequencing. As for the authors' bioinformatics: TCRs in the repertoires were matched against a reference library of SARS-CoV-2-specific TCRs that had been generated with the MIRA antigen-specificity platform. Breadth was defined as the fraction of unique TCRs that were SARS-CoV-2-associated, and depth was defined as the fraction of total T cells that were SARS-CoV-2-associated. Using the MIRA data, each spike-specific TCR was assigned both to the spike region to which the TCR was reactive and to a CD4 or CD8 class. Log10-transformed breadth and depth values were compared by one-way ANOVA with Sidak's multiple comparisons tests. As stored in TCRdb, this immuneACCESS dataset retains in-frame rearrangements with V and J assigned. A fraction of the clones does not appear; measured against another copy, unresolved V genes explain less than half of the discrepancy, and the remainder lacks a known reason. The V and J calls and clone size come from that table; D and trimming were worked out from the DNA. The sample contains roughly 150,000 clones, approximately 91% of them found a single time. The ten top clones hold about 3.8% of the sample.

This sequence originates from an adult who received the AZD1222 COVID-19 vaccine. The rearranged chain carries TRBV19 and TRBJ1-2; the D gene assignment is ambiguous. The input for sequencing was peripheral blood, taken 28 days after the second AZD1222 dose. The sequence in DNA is TGTGCCAGTAGTCTGATTTATAACTATGGCTACACCTTC. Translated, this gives CASSLIYNYGYTF.